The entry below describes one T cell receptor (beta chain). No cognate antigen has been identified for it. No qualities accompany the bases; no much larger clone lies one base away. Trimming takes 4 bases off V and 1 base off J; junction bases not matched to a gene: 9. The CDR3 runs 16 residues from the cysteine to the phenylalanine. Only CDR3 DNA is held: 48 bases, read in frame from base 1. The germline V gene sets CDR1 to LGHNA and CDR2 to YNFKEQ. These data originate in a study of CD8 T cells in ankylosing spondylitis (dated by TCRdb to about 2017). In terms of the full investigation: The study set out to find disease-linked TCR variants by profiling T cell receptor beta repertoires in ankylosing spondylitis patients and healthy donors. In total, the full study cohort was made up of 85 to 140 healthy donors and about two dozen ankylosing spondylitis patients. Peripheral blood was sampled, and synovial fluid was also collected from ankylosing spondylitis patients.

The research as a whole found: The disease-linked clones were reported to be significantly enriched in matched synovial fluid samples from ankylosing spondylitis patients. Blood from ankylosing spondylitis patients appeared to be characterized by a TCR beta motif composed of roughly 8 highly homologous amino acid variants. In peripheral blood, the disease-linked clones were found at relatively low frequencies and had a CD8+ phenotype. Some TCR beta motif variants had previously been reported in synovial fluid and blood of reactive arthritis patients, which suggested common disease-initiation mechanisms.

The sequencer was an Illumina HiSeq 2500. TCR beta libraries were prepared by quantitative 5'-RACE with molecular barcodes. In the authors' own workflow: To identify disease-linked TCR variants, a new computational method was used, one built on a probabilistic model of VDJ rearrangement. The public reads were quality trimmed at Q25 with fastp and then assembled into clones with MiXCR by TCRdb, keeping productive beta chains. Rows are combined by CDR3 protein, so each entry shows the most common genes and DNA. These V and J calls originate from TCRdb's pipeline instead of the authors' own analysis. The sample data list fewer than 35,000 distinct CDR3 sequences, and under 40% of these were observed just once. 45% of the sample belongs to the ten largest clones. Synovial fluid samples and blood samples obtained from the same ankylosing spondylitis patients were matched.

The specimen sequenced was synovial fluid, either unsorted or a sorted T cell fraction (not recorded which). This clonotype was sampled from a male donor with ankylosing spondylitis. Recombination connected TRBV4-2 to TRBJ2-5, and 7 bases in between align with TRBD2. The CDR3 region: CASSPRLANPQETQYF. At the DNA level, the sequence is TGTGCCAGCAGCCCCAGACTAGCAAACCCCCAAGAGACCCAGTACTTC.